This T cell receptor (beta chain) was sequenced during a study of beta chain features in type 1 diabetes. Findings of the study overall: Comparison showed that naive, central memory and Treg TCRB repertoires appeared more similar among patients than among healthy donors. Type 1 diabetes patients had TCRB CDR3s that were shorter (moderately but significantly so) in all four CD4+ subsets.

This clone turned up a few times. Its antigen is undetermined. This CDR3 has 14 residues. V lost 2 bases, J lost 7 bases, and 7 bases stayed unmatched. The V gene's germline CDR1 is MNHNY and CDR2 SVGAGI (reference sequence). Expressed TCRB transcripts were sequenced because the entire RNA isolate underwent reverse transcription. TCRdb's table, derived via immunoSEQ multiplex PCR, lists solely in-frame clones and lacks some. The table lists around 170,000 clones, around 9% of them singletons. The sequence derives from a woman in her twenties or thirties with type 1 diabetes. The sample comprised central memory CD4+ T cells from blood. V usage is TRBV6-6 and J usage is TRBJ1-2; 7 nucleotides match TRBD1. CDR3: CASSYGQGESGYTF. The CDR3 DNA reads as TGTGCCAGCAGTTACGGTCAGGGGGAGAGTGGCTACACCTTC.